This T cell receptor (delta chain) was captured in a study of gamma-delta chains in newborns, infants, children. Looking at the study overall: Innate gammadelta T cells reportedly expand polyclonally right after birth, driven by microbial exposure, per the title.

TCRdb reran clone calling via CATT on the reads. The sample holds about 7,000 delta-chain clones, under 0.75% seen once. This clone was picked up many times. A much larger clonotype is one base distant, so this may be a read error. The same CDR3 also results from other DNA sequences found in this sample. The CDR3 has 18 residues. CDR1 is GEAIGNYY, CDR2 EKD, per germline. V dropped 1 base and J dropped 0; count of bases not matched to a gene: 4. The origin of this receptor is a child who was a newborn, infant or young child, either healthy, febrile or measles-vaccinated (not recorded which). Sequencing used blood. The rearrangement links TRDV2 to TRDJ3, with 8 positions matching TRDD3. The CDR3 bases are TGTGCCTGTGACACTGGGGGATCCAGCTCCTGGGACACCCGACAGATGTTTTTC. Translation: CACDTGGSSSWDTRQMFF.